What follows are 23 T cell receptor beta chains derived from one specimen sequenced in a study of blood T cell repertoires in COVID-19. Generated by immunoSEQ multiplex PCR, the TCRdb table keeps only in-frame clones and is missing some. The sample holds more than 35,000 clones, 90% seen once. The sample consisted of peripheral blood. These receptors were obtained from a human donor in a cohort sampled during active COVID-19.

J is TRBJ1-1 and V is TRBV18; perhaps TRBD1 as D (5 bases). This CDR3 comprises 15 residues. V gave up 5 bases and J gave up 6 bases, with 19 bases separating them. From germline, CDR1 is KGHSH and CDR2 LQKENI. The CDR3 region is CASSAQGPAGAEAFF. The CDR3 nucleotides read TGTGCCAGCTCAGCCCAGGGCCCTGCGGGGGCTGAAGCTTTCTTT. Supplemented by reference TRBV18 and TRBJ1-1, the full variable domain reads NAGVMQNPRHLVRRRGQEARLRCSPMKGHSHVYWYRQLPEEGLKFMVYLQKENIIDESGMPKERFSAEFPKEGPSILRIQQVVRGDSAAYFCASSAQGPAGAEAFFGQGTRLTVV.

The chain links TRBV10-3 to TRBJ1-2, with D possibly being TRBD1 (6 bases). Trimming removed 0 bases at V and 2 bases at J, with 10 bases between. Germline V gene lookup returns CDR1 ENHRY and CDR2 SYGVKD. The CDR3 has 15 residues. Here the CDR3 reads CAISESYGQNYGYTF. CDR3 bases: TGTGCCATCAGTGAGTCGTATGGACAGAACTATGGCTACACCTTC.

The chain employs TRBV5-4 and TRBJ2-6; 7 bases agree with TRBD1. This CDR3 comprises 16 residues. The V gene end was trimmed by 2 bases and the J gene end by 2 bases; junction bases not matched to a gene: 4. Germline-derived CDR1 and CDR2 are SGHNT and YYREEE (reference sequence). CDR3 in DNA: TGTGCCAGCAGCTTACAGGGGTCTCCTGGGGCCAACGTCCTGACTTTC. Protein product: CASSLQGSPGANVLTF.

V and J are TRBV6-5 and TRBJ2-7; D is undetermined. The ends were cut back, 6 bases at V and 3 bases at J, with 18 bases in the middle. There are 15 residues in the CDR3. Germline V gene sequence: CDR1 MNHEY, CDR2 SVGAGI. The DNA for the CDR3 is TGTGCCAGCAGCGATCCTCCTTCTGGGCACTACGAGCAGTACTTC. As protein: CASSDPPSGHYEQYF.

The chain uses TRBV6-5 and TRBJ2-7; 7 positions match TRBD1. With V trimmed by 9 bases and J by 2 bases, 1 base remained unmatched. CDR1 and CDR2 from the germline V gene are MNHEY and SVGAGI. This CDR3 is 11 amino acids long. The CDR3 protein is CASTGAYEQYF. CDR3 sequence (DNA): TGTGCCAGTACAGGGGCCTACGAGCAGTACTTC.

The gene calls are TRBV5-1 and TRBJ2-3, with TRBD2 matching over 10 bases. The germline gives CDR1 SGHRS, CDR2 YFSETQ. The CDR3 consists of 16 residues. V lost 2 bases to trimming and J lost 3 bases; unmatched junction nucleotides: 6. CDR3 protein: CASSFQLAGTTDTQYF. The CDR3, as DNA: TGCGCCAGCAGCTTTCAACTAGCGGGGACTACAGATACGCAGTATTTT. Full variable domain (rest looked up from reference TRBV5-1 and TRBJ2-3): KAGVTQTPRYLIKTRGQQVTLSCSPISGHRSVSWYQQTPGQGLQFLFEYFSETQRNKGNFPGRFSGRQFSNSRSEMNVSTLELGDSALYLCASSFQLAGTTDTQYFGPGTRLTVL.

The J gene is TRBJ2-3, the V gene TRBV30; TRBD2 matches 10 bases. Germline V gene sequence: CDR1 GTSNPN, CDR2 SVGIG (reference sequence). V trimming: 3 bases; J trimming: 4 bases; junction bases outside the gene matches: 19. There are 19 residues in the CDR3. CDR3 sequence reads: CAWRRTSGVSPPPPDTQYF. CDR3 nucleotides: TGTGCCTGGAGGCGGACTAGCGGCGTATCCCCGCCCCCCCCAGATACGCAGTATTTT.

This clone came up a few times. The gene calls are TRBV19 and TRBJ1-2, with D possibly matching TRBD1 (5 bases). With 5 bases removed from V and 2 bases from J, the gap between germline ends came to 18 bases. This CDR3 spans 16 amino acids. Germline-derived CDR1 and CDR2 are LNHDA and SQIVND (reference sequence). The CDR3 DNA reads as TGTGCCAGTAGTCCACTCCCCCGGGGGAGGAACTATGGCTACACCTTC. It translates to CASSPLPRGRNYGYTF.

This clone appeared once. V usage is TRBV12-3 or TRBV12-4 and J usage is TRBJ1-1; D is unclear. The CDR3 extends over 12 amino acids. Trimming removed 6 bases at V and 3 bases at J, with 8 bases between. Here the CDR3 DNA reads TGTGCCAGCAGCTCCTCGTACACTGAAGCTTTCTTT. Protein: CASSSSYTEAFF.

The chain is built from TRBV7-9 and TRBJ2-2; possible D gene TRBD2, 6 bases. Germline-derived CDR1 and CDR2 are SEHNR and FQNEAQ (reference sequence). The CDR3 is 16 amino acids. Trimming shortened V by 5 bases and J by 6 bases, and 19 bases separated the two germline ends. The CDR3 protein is CASSRWRDGLSGELFF. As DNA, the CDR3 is TGTGCCAGCAGCCGGTGGAGGGACGGACTCTCCGGGGAGCTGTTTTTT.

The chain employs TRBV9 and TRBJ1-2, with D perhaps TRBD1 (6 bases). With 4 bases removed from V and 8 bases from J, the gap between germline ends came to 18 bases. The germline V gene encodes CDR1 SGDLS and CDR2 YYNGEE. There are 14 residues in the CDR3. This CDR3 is CASSPQQGIGGYTF. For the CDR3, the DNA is TGTGCCAGCAGCCCTCAACAGGGCATCGGGGGCTACACCTTC.

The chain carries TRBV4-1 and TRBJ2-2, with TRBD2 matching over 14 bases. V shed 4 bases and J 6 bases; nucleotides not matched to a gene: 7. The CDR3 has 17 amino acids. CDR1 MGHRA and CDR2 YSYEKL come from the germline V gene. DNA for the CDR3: TGCGCCAGCAGCCCCACGAGACTAGCGGGAGGGCCCGGGGAGCTGTTTTTT. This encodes CASSPTRLAGGPGELFF.

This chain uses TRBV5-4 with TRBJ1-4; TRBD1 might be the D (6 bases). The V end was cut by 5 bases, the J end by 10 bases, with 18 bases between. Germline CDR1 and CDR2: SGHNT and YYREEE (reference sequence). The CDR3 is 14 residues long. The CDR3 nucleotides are TGTGCCAGCAGGCCCGGAGGGGGGGGAGGAAAACTGTTTTTT. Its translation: CASRPGGGGGKLFF.

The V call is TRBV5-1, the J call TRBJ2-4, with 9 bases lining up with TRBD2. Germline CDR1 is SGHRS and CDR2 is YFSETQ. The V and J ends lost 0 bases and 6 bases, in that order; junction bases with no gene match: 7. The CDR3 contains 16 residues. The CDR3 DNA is TGCGCCAGCAGCTTGGGCGGGAGGGCCTCGGGAAACATTCAGTACTTC. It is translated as CASSLGGRASGNIQYF.

CDR3 DNA sequence: TGTGCCTGGAGTGCCGGGACAGTGGCTGGAAACACCATATATTTT. This codes for CAWSAGTVAGNTIYF. This sequence joins TRBV30 and TRBJ1-3, with TRBD1 identical over 7 bases. Germline CDR1 and CDR2: GTSNPN and SVGIG (reference sequence). CDR3 length: 15 amino acids. V gave up 1 base and J gave up 2 bases; unmatched junction bases: 5. Together with reference TRBV30 and TRBJ1-3, the CDR3 gives the full variable domain: SQTIHQWPATLVQPVGSPLSLECTVEGTSNPNLYWYRQAAGRGLQLLFYSVGIGQISSEVPQNLSASRPQDRQFILSSKKLLLSDSGFYLCAWSAGTVAGNTIYFGEGSWLTVV.

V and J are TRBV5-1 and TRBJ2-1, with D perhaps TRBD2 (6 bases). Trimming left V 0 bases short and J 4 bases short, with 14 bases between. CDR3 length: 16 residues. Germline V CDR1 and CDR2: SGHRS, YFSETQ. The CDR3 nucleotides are TGCGCCAGCAGCTTGGGGTCACTAGCAGGATACAATGAGCAGTTCTTC. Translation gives CASSLGSLAGYNEQFF.

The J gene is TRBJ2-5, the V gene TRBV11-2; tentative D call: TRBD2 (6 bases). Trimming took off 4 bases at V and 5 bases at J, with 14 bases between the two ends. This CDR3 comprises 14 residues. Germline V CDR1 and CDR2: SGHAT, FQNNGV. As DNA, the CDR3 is TGTGCCAGCAGCTCTGGCGGGGTCGGGGAGACCCAGTACTTC. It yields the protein CASSSGGVGETQYF.

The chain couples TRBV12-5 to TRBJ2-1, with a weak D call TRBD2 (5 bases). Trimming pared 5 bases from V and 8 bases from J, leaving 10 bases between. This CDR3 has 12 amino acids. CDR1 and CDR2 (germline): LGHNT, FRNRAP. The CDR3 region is CASGRESDEQFF. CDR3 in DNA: TGTGCTAGTGGTAGGGAGTCCGATGAGCAGTTCTTC.

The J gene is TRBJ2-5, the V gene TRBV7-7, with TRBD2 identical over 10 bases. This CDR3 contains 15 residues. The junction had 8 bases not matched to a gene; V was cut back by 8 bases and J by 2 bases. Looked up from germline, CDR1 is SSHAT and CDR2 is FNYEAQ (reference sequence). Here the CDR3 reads CASGEAGGPQETQYF. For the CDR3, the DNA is TGTGCCAGCGGGGAAGCGGGAGGGCCTCAAGAGACCCAGTACTTC.

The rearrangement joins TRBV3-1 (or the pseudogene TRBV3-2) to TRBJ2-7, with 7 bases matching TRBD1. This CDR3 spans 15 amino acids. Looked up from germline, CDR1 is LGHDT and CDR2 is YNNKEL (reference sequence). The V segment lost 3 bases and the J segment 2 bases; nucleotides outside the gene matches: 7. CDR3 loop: CASSQAGTATYEQYF. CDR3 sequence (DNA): TGTGCCAGCAGCCAGGCCGGGACAGCCACCTACGAGCAGTACTTC.

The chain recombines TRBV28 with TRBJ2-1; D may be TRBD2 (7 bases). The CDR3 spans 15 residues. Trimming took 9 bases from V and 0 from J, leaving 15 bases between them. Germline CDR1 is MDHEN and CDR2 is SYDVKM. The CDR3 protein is CASTRGGGSYNEQFF. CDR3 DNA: TGTGCCAGTACTAGAGGGGGGGGCTCCTACAATGAGCAGTTCTTC. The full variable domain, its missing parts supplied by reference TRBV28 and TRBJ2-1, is DVKVTQSSRYLVKRTGEKVFLECVQDMDHENMFWYRQDPGLGLRLIYFSYDVKMKEKGDIPEGYSVSREKKERFSLILESASTNQTSMYLCASTRGGGSYNEQFFGPGTRLTVL.

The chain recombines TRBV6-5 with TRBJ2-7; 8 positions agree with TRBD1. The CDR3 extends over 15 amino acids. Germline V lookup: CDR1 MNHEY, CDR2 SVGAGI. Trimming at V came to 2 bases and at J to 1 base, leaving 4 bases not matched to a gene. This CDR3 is CASSYRRDRSYEQYF. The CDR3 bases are TGTGCCAGCAGTTACCGCCGGGACAGGTCCTACGAGCAGTACTTC.

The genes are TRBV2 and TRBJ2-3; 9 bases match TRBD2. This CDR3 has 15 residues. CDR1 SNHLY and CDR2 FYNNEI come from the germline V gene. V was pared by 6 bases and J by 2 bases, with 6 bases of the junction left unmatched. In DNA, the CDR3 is TGTGCCAGCAGAGATCCGGGACTAGCCACAGATACGCAGTATTTT. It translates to CASRDPGLATDTQYF.